This T cell receptor beta chain was found in a study of blood T cell repertoires in COVID-19. Trimming left V 1 base short and J 1 base short, with 12 bases between. Germline V gene lookup returns CDR1 SGHDT and CDR2 YYEEEE. CDR3 length: 16 amino acids. Recruits, aged roughly 18 to 95 years, lived in around 24 US areas. Allocation to cohorts depended on clinical history reported by the participants. Recovered participants had two consecutive negative NP/OP PCR tests, healthcare professional clearance, or symptom resolution. Using immunoSEQ multiplex PCR, the repertoire was profiled, and TCRdb retains in-frame clones only, with some absent. The sample yields about 260,000 clones, roughly nine tenths seen once.

The chain recombines TRBV5-6 with TRBJ1-5, with a tentative D call TRBD1 (6 bases). This receptor was obtained from a woman aged 18-35 years who had recovered from COVID-19. The sample was PBMCs or T cells enriched from blood (not recorded which). The CDR3 bases are TGTGCCAGCAGCTTGTTTCGGACAGAGAGCAATCAGCCCCAGCATTTT. It yields the protein CASSLFRTESNQPQHF. Full variable domain (outside the CDR3, taken from reference TRBV5-6 and TRBJ1-5): DAGVTQSPTHLIKTRGQQVTLRCSPKSGHDTVSWYQQALGQGPQFIFQYYEEEERQRGNFPDRFSGHQFPNYSSELNVNALLLGDSALYLCASSLFRTESNQPQHFGDGTRLSIL.